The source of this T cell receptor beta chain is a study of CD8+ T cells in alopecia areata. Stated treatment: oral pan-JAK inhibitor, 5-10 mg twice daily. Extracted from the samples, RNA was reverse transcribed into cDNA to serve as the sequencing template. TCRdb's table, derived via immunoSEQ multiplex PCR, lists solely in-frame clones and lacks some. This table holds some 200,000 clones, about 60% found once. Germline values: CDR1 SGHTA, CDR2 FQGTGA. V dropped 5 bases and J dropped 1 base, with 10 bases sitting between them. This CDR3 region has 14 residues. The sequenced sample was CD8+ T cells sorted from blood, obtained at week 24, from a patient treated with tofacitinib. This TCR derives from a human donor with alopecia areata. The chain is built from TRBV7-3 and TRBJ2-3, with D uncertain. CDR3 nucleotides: TGTGCCAGCAGCGAGAGTTTGGGCACAGATACGCAGTATTTT. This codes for CASSESLGTDTQYF.